This T cell receptor (beta chain) was captured by sequencing in a study of blood T cells in healthy people across ages. The CDR3 length is 13 residues. The trim removed 1 base at V and 8 bases at J, leaving 0 bases unmatched. This clonotype was seen repeatedly, ten times or more. Primers used in a second PCR of roughly 6 to 12 cycles were a sample-barcoded 5' primer and a J-beta primer mix. TCRdb reprocessed the 5' RACE reads with MiXCR, giving one entry per CDR3 protein. The table records 750,000 to 950,000 distinct CDR3 sequences, about a quarter of them present only once. The sample also formed part of further work on T cells of mothers and their children.

This clonotype was sampled from a boy aged 10-17 years in good health. The rearrangement links TRBV12-3 or TRBV12-4 to TRBJ1-4; TRBD1 matches 8 bases. What was sequenced was blood. CDR3 sequence: CASSLGQGEKLFF. The CDR3 coding sequence is TGTGCCAGCAGTTTAGGACAGGGGGAAAAACTGTTTTTT.